This T cell receptor beta chain was recorded in a study of T cells in localized non-small cell lung cancer. Study-level results: Within adjacent lung there appeared a median around 55 of the top 100 tumor clones. Among the tissues sampled, uninvolved adjacent lung had the highest T cell clonality, above tumor. Elevated circulating T cell density in blood was associated with longer overall survival.

Sample share makes this clone large. Its antigen is unknown. Clones were read by immunoSEQ multiplex PCR, and TCRdb kept only the in-frame ones, dropping some. Among some 2,500 clones listed, nearly 25% were seen once. Per germline, CDR1 MNHGY and CDR2 SAAAGT. The CDR3 is 14 residues long. The germline V and J ends were trimmed by 0 bases and 4 bases, with 9 bases remaining between them. The V call is TRBV6-8, the J call TRBJ1-1; TRBD1 might be the D (5 bases). The specimen was lung tumor tissue, collected before any cancer treatment. The sequence derives from a woman between 35 and 70 years old with stage I lung adenocarcinoma. The CDR3 here is CASSYSRDGTEAFF. Written as DNA, the CDR3 is TGTGCCAGCAGTTACTCGCGGGACGGCACTGAAGCTTTCTTT.